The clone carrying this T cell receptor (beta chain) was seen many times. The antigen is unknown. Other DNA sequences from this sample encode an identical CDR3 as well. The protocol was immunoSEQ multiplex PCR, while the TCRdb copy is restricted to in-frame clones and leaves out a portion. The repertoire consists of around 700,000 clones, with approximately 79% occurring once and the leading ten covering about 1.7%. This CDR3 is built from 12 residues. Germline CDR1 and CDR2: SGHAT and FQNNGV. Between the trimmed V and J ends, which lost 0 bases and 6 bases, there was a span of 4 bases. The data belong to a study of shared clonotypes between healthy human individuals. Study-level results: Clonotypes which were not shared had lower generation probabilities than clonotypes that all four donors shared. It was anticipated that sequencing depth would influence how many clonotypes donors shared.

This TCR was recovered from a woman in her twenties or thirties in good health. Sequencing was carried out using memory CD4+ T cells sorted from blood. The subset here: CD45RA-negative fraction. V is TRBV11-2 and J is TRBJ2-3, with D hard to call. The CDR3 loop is CASSLDRDTQYF. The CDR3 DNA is TGTGCCAGCAGCTTAGATAGGGATACGCAGTATTTT.